Shown below are 9 T cell receptor beta chains from a single sample sequenced in a study of post-analysis software for immune sequencing data. Study findings and constraints: Patients used about 5 TRBV segments, including TRBV5-6, TRBV5-1 and TRBV20-1, more often than controls.

Unique-molecular-identifier-tagged TCR beta cDNA libraries were used. TCRdb reprocessed the PCR reads via MiXCR and lists one record per CDR3 protein. The sample contains 600,000 to 700,000 distinct CDR3 sequences, around 64% of which appear only once. Their recognized antigens are unknown. The specimen was blood. Every receptor here comes from a girl aged 2 to 9 with multiple sclerosis.

The rearrangement links TRBV7-8 to TRBJ2-1; no clear D. This CDR3 is built from 14 residues. Germline V gene lookup returns CDR1 SGHVS and CDR2 FQNEAQ. Trimming stripped 6 bases from V and 3 bases from J, with 12 bases between. CDR3 protein: CASSVALVYNEQFF. The CDR3, as DNA: TGTGCCAGCAGTGTGGCGTTAGTCTACAATGAGCAGTTCTTC.

This chain uses TRBV2 with TRBJ2-6, with 7 bases aligning to TRBD2. The CDR3 consists of 16 residues. Losses at the gene ends were 6 bases for V and 0 bases for J; bases not matched to a gene: 5. Germline CDR1 is SNHLY and CDR2 is FYNNEI. For the CDR3, the DNA is TGTGCCAGCAGAGCGGGACGGCTCTCTGGGGCCAACGTCCTGACTTTC. Translated: CASRAGRLSGANVLTF.

This clonotype was seen only a few times. V usage is TRBV5-1 and J usage is TRBJ2-4, with TRBD1 as a possible D gene (6 bases). Trimming took off 4 bases at V and 8 bases at J, with 10 bases between the two ends. This CDR3 comprises 12 residues. Germline V gene data show CDR1 as SGHRS and CDR2 as YFSETQ. The CDR3 DNA follows: TGCGCCAGCAGCCGGACAGACGACATTCAGTACTTC. This codes for CASSRTDDIQYF.

This clonotype was seen only a few times. V and J are TRBV28 and TRBJ1-4, with a possible D match to TRBD1 (6 bases). CDR3 length: 17 residues. With 5 bases removed from V and 5 bases from J, the gap between germline ends came to 21 bases. Germline V gene data show CDR1 as MDHEN and CDR2 as SYDVKM. CDR3 in amino acids: CASSETARGIENEKLFF. The CDR3, as DNA: TGTGCCAGCAGTGAGACCGCCAGGGGTATCGAGAATGAAAAACTGTTTTTT.

The chain recombines TRBV15 with TRBJ2-5; D may correspond to TRBD1 or TRBD2 (5 bases each). The DNA end is more similar to TRBJ2-7, so the J call may be wrong. Germline V gene data show CDR1 as LNHNV and CDR2 as YYDKDF (reference sequence). This CDR3 is built from 16 residues. In DNA, the CDR3 is TGTGCCACCAGCAGAGAGCGTCGGGGCGGGCTCGCCGAGCAGTACTTC. Translation: CATSRERRGGLAEQYF.

The gene calls are TRBV6-6 and TRBJ2-3; 10 bases align to TRBD2. V was pared by 2 bases and J by 5 bases, with 7 bases of the junction left unmatched. The CDR3 is made up of 16 amino acids. Germline V gives CDR1 MNHNY, CDR2 SVGAGI (reference sequence). The CDR3 DNA sequence: TGTGCCAGCAGTTACGGTCCAGCGGGGGGGCGAGATACGCAGTATTTT. Residues: CASSYGPAGGRDTQYF.

The V and J genes are TRBV7-2 and TRBJ2-7, with D possibly TRBD2 on 6 matching bases. This CDR3 comprises 16 residues. Trimming removed 3 bases at V and 5 bases at J, with 20 bases between. The germline V gene has CDR1 SGHTA and CDR2 FQGNSA. The CDR3 sequence: CASSFSLRGSRNEQYF. The CDR3, as DNA: TGTGCCAGCAGCTTCTCCTTACGGGGGAGTCGGAACGAGCAGTACTTC.

This clonotype was seen a handful of times. The CDR3 bases are TGTGCCACCAGTGATCTGACAGGGGTCGACGGCTACACCTTC. This gives the protein CATSDLTGVDGYTF. The chain carries TRBV24-1 and TRBJ1-2; TRBD1 agrees at 8 bases. The CDR3 spans 14 residues. J was trimmed by 8 bases and V by 3 bases; bases with no gene match: 7. Germline loops: CDR1 KGHDR, CDR2 SFDVKD.

This clonotype showed up just once. This rearrangement joins TRBV7-3 to TRBJ2-1; 11 bases are shared with TRBD1. CDR1 is SGHTA and CDR2 is FQGTGA in the germline V gene. There are 18 residues in the CDR3. V shed 2 bases, J shed 7 bases, and the junction held 13 bases outside the gene matches. The CDR3 spells CASSLRGQGVGVRNEQFF. Here the CDR3 DNA reads TGTGCCAGCAGCTTACGGGGACAGGGGGTAGGGGTACGGAATGAGCAGTTCTTC.